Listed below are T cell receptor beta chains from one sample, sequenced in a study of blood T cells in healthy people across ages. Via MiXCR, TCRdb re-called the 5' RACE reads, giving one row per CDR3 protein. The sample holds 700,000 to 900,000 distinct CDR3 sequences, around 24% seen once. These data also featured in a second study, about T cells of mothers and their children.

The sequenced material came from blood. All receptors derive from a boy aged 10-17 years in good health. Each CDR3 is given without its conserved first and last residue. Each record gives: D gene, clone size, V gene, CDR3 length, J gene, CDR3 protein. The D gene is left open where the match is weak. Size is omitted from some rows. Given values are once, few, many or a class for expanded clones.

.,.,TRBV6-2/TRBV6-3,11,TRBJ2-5,ASRDLSAGTQY
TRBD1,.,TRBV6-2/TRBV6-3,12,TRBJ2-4,ASSRGSAKNIQY
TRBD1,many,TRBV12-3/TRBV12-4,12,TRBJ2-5,ASSIGGKMETQY
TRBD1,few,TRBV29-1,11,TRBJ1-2,SVEQGGDYGYT
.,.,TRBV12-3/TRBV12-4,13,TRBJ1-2,ASSPGQIHNYGYT
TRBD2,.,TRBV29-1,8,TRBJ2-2,SAGGEELF
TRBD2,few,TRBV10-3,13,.,AISEQGGGLETQY
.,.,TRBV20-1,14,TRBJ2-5,SASRDSLLPGETQY
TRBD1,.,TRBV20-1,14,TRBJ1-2,SASPSGTGGFYGYT
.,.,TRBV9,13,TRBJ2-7,ASSPGGVPSYEQY
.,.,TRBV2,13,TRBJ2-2,ASTESGKTAEELF
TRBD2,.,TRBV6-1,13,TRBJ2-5,ASSATSGGVETQY
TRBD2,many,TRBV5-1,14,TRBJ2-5,ASSLVPASGAETQY
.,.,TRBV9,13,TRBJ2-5,ASSEGGRLGETQY
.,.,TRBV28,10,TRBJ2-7,ASSLQDYEQY
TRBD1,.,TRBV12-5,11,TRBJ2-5,ASGLAGGETQY
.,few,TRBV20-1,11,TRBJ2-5,SAGGGLRETQY
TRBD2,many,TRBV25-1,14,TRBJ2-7,ASSEEKAGDPYEQY
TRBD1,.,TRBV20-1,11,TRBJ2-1,SVAGQDNNEQF
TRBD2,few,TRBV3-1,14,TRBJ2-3,ASSPGLAGRTDTQY
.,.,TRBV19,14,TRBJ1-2,ASSIDVEGMDYGYT
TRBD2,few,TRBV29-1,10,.,SVLAGEGEQY
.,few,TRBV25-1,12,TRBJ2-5,ASSDARGSRTQY
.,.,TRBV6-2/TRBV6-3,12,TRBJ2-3,ASSYSSRTDTQY
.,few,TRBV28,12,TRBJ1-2,ASSSAGRNYGYT
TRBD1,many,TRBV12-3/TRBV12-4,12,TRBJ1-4,ASSLQGAGEKLF
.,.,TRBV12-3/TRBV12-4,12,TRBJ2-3,ASTLRGGTDTQY
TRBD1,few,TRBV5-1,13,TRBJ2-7,ASSPSGTGRYEQY
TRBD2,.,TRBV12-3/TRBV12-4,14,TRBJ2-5,ASSLRSGGLKGTQY
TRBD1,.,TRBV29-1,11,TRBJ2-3,SAHRGWKDTQY
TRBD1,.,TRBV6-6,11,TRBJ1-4,AALGQPNEKLF
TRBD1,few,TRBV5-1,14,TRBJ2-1,ASSLVRGTAHNEQF
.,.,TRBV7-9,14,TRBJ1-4,ASSPDGAATNEKLF
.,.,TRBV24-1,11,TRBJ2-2,ATSNSPTGELF
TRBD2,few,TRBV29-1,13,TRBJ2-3,SVEKGTTSTDTQY
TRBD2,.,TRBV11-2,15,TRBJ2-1,ASSPVGSGGAQDEQF
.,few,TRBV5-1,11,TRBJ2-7,ASSRDTNYEQY
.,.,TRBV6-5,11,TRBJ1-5,ASGHRGYQPQH
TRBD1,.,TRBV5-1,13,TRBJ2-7,ASSLLGTGIYEQY
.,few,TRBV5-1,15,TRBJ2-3,ASSLAPRSTYTDTQY
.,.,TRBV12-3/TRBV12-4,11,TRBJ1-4,ASSVLRREKLF
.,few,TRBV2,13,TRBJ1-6,ASQEEGTRNSPLH
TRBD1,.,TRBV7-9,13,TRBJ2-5,ASSRGTGKVETQY
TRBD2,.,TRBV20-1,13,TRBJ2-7,SAISGTRGFFEQY
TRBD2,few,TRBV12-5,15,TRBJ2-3,ASGLVTSGGPRDTQY
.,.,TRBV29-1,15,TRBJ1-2,SVEGHPWGRSTYGYT
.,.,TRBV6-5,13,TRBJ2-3,ASRAYSGATDTQY
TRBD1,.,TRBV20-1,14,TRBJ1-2,SARGGTGAFNYGYT
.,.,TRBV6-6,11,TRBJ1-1,ASSYATGTEAF
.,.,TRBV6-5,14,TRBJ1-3,ASSFGTARSGNTIY
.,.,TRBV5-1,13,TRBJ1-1,ASSSTWGTDTEAF